The next 26 T cell receptor beta chains were all read from a single sample in a study of T cells in tuberculosis (dated by TCRdb to about 2018). The protocol used for the library was the immunoSEQ multiplex PCR assay. TCRdb re-hosts the immuneACCESS table, in-frame sequences only. Its copies lack some clones; in the studies checked, an unresolved V gene accounts for under half of them, and the cause for the rest is not known. In this sample the table shows about 34,000 clones, 91% of which occur a single time. Clones ranked in the top ten supply 2.2% of the sample. The specimen was PBMCs. These receptors originate from a donor between 10 and 35 years old with latent tuberculosis or without tuberculosis infection.

This sequence joins TRBV4-3 and TRBJ2-2; no reliable D call. The length of the CDR3 is 15 residues. Germline V gene data show CDR1 as LGHNA and CDR2 as YSLEER. V dropped 3 bases and J dropped 1 base, with 9 bases sitting between them. DNA of the CDR3: TGCGCCAGCAGCCATTCCACAGAGAACACCGGGGAGCTGTTTTTT. Amino acid sequence: CASSHSTENTGELFF.

The chain uses TRBV19 and TRBJ1-6, with 8 nucleotides matching TRBD1. The CDR3 extends over 15 amino acids. Germline CDR1 is LNHDA and CDR2 is SQIVND (reference sequence). With V trimmed by 9 bases and J by 3 bases, 7 bases remained unmatched. This chain's CDR3 is CASLPGTGYNSPLHF. The DNA of the CDR3 is TGTGCCAGCCTTCCCGGGACAGGCTATAATTCACCCCTCCACTTT.

The chain is built from TRBV7-3 and TRBJ2-3, with 7 nucleotides matching TRBD2. Germline loops: CDR1 SGHTA, CDR2 FQGTGA. With V trimmed by 2 bases and J by 6 bases, 8 bases remained unmatched. The CDR3 extends over 15 amino acids. CDR3 loop: CASSLSGRVADTQYF. The CDR3 DNA reads TGTGCCAGCAGCTTATCGGGGAGGGTCGCGGATACGCAGTATTTT.

The CDR3 sequence: CAGQAPPPDTQYF. CDR3 nucleotides: TGTGCGGGACAGGCACCACCACCAGATACGCAGTATTTT. This chain connects TRBV2 to TRBJ2-3, with 8 bases fitting TRBD1. CDR1 SNHLY and CDR2 FYNNEI come from the germline V gene. The CDR3 is 13 amino acids. Complete variable domain (other parts from reference TRBV2 and TRBJ2-3): EPEVTQTPSHQVTQMGQEVILRCVPISNHLYFYWYRQILGQKVEFLVSFYNNEISEKSEIFDDQFSVERPDGSNFTLKIRSTKLEDSAMYFCAGQAPPPDTQYFGPGTRLTVL.

The CDR3 loop reads CASSYLLYSGYTGELFF. In DNA form, the CDR3 reads TGTGCCAGCAGCTATCTACTCTACAGCGGGTACACCGGGGAGCTGTTTTTT. The chain recombines TRBV7-2 with TRBJ2-2; TRBD2 might be the D (6 bases). The length of the CDR3 is 17 residues. Deletions cut 4 bases from V and 3 bases from J, with 18 bases between. CDR1 and CDR2 (germline): SGHTA, FQGNSA. Together with reference TRBV7-2 and TRBJ2-2, the CDR3 gives the full variable domain: GAGVSQSPSNKVTEKGKDVELRCDPISGHTALYWYRQSLGQGLEFLIYFQGNSAPDKSGLPSDRFSAERTGGSVSTLTIQRTQQEDSAVYLCASSYLLYSGYTGELFFGEGSRLTVL.

The chain carries TRBV19 and TRBJ1-1, with D possibly being TRBD1 (6 bases). This CDR3 comprises 15 residues. Trimming stripped 1 base from V and 0 bases from J, with 9 bases between. Germline V gene data show CDR1 as LNHDA and CDR2 as SQIVND (reference sequence). For the CDR3, the DNA is TGTGCCAGTAGTATAGTAGCAGGGGTGAACACTGAAGCTTTCTTT. It yields the protein CASSIVAGVNTEAFF.

The chain joins TRBV4-1 to TRBJ2-7, with 8 positions matching TRBD1. Trimming at V came to 1 base and at J to 5 bases, leaving 7 bases not matched to a gene. This CDR3 has 15 amino acids. The germline V gene has CDR1 MGHRA and CDR2 YSYEKL. The CDR3 region is CASSQGGTGTNEQYF. The CDR3 DNA follows: TGCGCCAGCAGCCAAGGAGGGACAGGTACAAACGAGCAGTACTTC.

The chain combines TRBV7-2 with TRBJ2-7, with D possibly matching TRBD2 (6 bases). V lost 1 base and J lost 6, with 13 bases in between. The CDR3 is made up of 14 amino acids. Germline assignment: CDR1 SGHTA and CDR2 FQGNSA. This CDR3 reads CASSLGLARVEQYF. DNA for the CDR3: TGTGCCAGCAGCTTAGGGCTAGCGAGGGTCGAGCAGTACTTC.

This clone appeared a single time. This sequence joins TRBV19 and TRBJ2-7, with 11 nucleotides matching TRBD1. Germline CDR1 LNHDA, CDR2 SQIVND (reference sequence). The J segment lost 6 bases and the V segment lost 5 bases, leaving 6 bases of the junction unmatched. The CDR3 runs to 14 residues. CDR3 region: CASSPGTGGREQYF. CDR3 nucleotide sequence: TGTGCCAGTAGTCCCGGGACAGGGGGACGCGAGCAGTACTTC.

The chain carries TRBV4-1 and TRBJ2-7; D may be TRBD2 (7 bases). V was pared by 7 bases and J by 6 bases, with 28 bases between. This CDR3 has 17 amino acids. The V gene's germline CDR1 is MGHRA and CDR2 YSYEKL. CDR3 in amino acids: CASTQGWERRGIFEQYF. The CDR3 DNA reads as TGCGCCAGCACCCAGGGGTGGGAGCGGCGGGGGATCTTCGAGCAGTACTTC.

The chain combines TRBV25-1 with TRBJ2-7; possibly TRBD2 for D (5 bases). Trimming took 6 bases from V and 4 from J, leaving 13 bases between them. Germline V CDR1 and CDR2: MGHDK, SYGVNS. The CDR3 runs 13 residues. CDR3 in DNA: TGTGCCAGCAGGGGGAGTATCCTGTACGAGCAGTACTTC. Translation gives CASRGSILYEQYF.

The chain combines TRBV10-2 with TRBJ1-2, with D perhaps TRBD1 (6 bases). Trimming removed 3 bases from V and 8 bases from J, with 16 bases in between. CDR3 length equals 14 residues. In germline, CDR1 is WSHSY, CDR2 SAAADI. CDR3 nucleotides: TGCGCCAGCAGTGATTGGGGGCGCGATGGGGGCTACACCTTC. Amino acid sequence: CASSDWGRDGGYTF.

The chain joins TRBV5-1 to TRBJ2-4; maybe TRBD2 (6 bases). CDR1 is SGHRS and CDR2 is YFSETQ in the germline V gene. This CDR3 is built from 14 residues. Between the trimmed V and J ends, which lost 0 bases and 12 bases, there was a span of 16 bases. The CDR3 coding sequence is TGCGCCAGCAGCTTGGAGTCTAGCGTTCCCAATCAGTACTTC. Amino acids: CASSLESSVPNQYF.

The V and J genes are TRBV5-5 and TRBJ2-1; tentatively, D is TRBD2 (6 bases). Germline V gene sequence: CDR1 SGHKS, CDR2 YYEKEE (reference sequence). There are 15 residues in the CDR3. Trimming took off 1 base at V and 0 bases at J, with 8 bases between the two ends. DNA of the CDR3: TGTGCCAGCAGCTTGTCGGGGGACTCCTACAATGAGCAGTTCTTC. Amino acid sequence: CASSLSGDSYNEQFF. Full variable domain (outside the CDR3, taken from reference TRBV5-5 and TRBJ2-1): DAGVTQSPTHLIKTRGQQVTLRCSPISGHKSVSWYQQVLGQGPQFIFQYYEKEERGRGNFPDRFSARQFPNYSSELNVNALLLGDSALYLCASSLSGDSYNEQFFGPGTRLTVL.

The CDR3 bases are TGTGCCAGCAGCTTATACGGGGTAGCGGCCGGGGAGCTGTTTTTT. Its protein is CASSLYGVAAGELFF. This chain connects TRBV7-2 to TRBJ2-2; possibly TRBD2 for D (6 bases). Germline V gene sequence: CDR1 SGHTA, CDR2 FQGNSA. This CDR3 spans 15 amino acids. V lost 2 bases and J lost 6, with 13 bases in between. Drawing the rest from reference TRBV7-2 and TRBJ2-2, the complete variable domain is GAGVSQSPSNKVTEKGKDVELRCDPISGHTALYWYRQSLGQGLEFLIYFQGNSAPDKSGLPSDRFSAERTGGSVSTLTIQRTQQEDSAVYLCASSLYGVAAGELFFGEGSRLTVL.

CDR3 in amino acids: CASSVGSRVGLSEAFF. CDR3 sequence (DNA): TGTGCCAGCAGCGTAGGGTCCAGGGTAGGTTTGAGTGAAGCTTTCTTT. The rearrangement links TRBV9 to TRBJ1-1; weak D call: TRBD1 (5 bases). CDR3 size: 16 residues. CDR1 SGDLS and CDR2 YYNGEE come from the germline V gene. V was shortened by 0 bases and J by 7 bases, with 19 bases between the two germline ends.

V gene TRBV9 combines with J gene TRBJ2-2; D is unresolved. Germline assignment: CDR1 SGDLS and CDR2 YYNGEE. V was clipped by 4 bases and J by 4 bases, with 2 bases between them. This CDR3 has 11 amino acids. Here the CDR3 reads CASSLTGELFF. DNA of the CDR3: TGTGCCAGCAGCCTCACCGGGGAGCTGTTTTTT. Complete variable domain (other parts from reference TRBV9 and TRBJ2-2): DSGVTQTPKHLITATGQRVTLRCSPRSGDLSVYWYQQSLDQGLQFLIQYYNGEERAKGNILERFSAQQFPDLHSELNLSSLELGDSALYFCASSLTGELFFGEGSRLTVL.

V gene TRBV9 combines with J gene TRBJ1-1; D might be TRBD1 (5 bases). Trimming shortened V by 0 bases and J by 3 bases, and 9 bases separated the two germline ends. The CDR3 extends over 14 amino acids. Germline loops: CDR1 SGDLS, CDR2 YYNGEE. In nucleotides, the CDR3 is TGTGCCAGCAGCGTAGCTCCAGGGTACACTGAAGCTTTCTTT. It translates to CASSVAPGYTEAFF.

The count of this clone is one. The rearrangement links TRBV5-6 to TRBJ1-2, with D uncertain. This CDR3 comprises 15 residues. V lost 0 bases, J lost 4 bases, and 13 bases lay in between. Germline V CDR1 and CDR2: SGHDT, YYEEEE. The CDR3 here is CASSLGVGRSYGYTF. CDR3 in DNA: TGTGCCAGCAGCTTGGGGGTCGGCCGGAGCTATGGCTACACCTTC.

The V and J genes are TRBV30 and TRBJ2-2; possibly TRBD2 for D (5 bases). CDR1 is GTSNPN, CDR2 SVGIG, per germline (reference sequence). Trimming stripped 0 bases from V and 2 bases from J, with 7 bases between. The CDR3 spans 14 residues. CDR3 sequence reads: CAWSVRGNTGELFF. The CDR3 region has the DNA TGTGCCTGGAGTGTACGGGGAAACACCGGGGAGCTGTTTTTT.

The chain joins TRBV30 to TRBJ1-2; tentative D call: TRBD1 (5 bases). Germline V gene lookup returns CDR1 GTSNPN and CDR2 SVGIG (reference sequence). Trimming took 3 bases from V and 4 from J, leaving 12 bases between them. This CDR3 is built from 13 residues. The CDR3 nucleotides are TGTGCCTGGAGGCCTCAGGGAAGCTATGGCTACACCTTC. Protein sequence: CAWRPQGSYGYTF.

The J gene is TRBJ2-7, the V gene TRBV5-1; 8 bases line up with TRBD2. V gave up 4 bases and J gave up 12 bases; unmatched junction bases: 24. Germline lookup yields CDR1 SGHRS and CDR2 YFSETQ. CDR3 length: 17 amino acids. CDR3 bases: TGCGCCAGCAGCAACCCACCTCTGCTAGCGGGCCCCTTGAAGGGGTACTTC. This translates into CASSNPPLLAGPLKGYF. Full variable domain (remainder filled in from reference TRBV5-1 and TRBJ2-7): KAGVTQTPRYLIKTRGQQVTLSCSPISGHRSVSWYQQTPGQGLQFLFEYFSETQRNKGNFPGRFSGRQFSNSRSEMNVSTLELGDSALYLCASSNPPLLAGPLKGYFGPGTRLTVT.

The chain combines TRBV4-3 with TRBJ2-6; D is ambiguous. V was pared by 0 bases and J by 0 bases, with 6 bases between. Germline V gives CDR1 LGHNA, CDR2 YSLEER. CDR3 length equals 16 residues. The CDR3 DNA follows: TGCGCCAGCAGCCAAGATAGGAGCTCTGGGGCCAACGTCCTGACTTTC. It codes for CASSQDRSSGANVLTF.

The V and J genes are TRBV30 and TRBJ1-6; D is perhaps TRBD1 (5 bases). V was shortened by 2 bases and J by 12 bases, with 17 bases between the two germline ends. In germline, CDR1 is GTSNPN, CDR2 SVGIG (reference sequence). The CDR3 has 14 residues. The CDR3 sequence: CAWSPGTGGLPLHF. The CDR3 nucleotides are TGTGCCTGGAGTCCGGGTACAGGTGGCCTACCCCTCCACTTT.

The CDR3 loop reads CASSYGQGGTEAFF. The CDR3 region has the DNA TGTGCCAGCAGCTACGGACAGGGTGGCACTGAAGCTTTCTTT. The J gene is TRBJ1-1, the V gene TRBV5-6; 8 bases map to TRBD1. The CDR3 length is 14 residues. CDR1 and CDR2 from the germline V gene are SGHDT and YYEEEE. The V gene end was trimmed by 3 bases and the J gene end by 4 bases; junction bases not matched to a gene: 5.

The chain combines TRBV29-1 with TRBJ1-2; D is unclear. Germline lookup yields CDR1 SQVTM and CDR2 ANQGSEA. Deletions cut 4 bases from V and 4 bases from J, with 10 bases between. The CDR3 loop spans 12 amino acids. The CDR3 nucleotides are TGCAGCGTTGCTACAGCCAGCTATGGCTACACCTTC. It encodes CSVATASYGYTF.